The present entry profiles one TCR beta chain with its context. This clonotype was counted many times. Which antigen it targets is not known. The record has no base qualities; no much larger clone is one base away. From the germline V gene, CDR1 is MNHEY and CDR2 is SVGAGI. V and J lose 6 bases and 2 bases, and a span of 3 bases separates them. From cysteine to phenylalanine, the CDR3 is 11 amino acids long. The only DNA kept is the CDR3, 33 bases in frame from the first base. For unsorted PBMC libraries, 2 million PBMCs were used after storage in RNAlater at -80 degrees C until RNA extraction. Multiple sclerosis patients were enrolled in a US clinical protocol under which disease progression was evaluated by magnetic resonance imaging. Peripheral blood was subjected to Ficoll-Hypaque density gradient centrifugation to isolate PBMCs, which were then cryopreserved in liquid nitrogen. These data belong to a study of neurological immune-mediated disorders (dated by TCRdb to about 2019). Concerning the study at large: Of the approximately 34 multiple sclerosis patients, about 30 had relapsing-remitting MS and 3 had secondary progressive MS. Alongside PBMC samples, the set of 80 to 130 TCR-beta libraries contained longitudinal samples, technical triplicates, and paired CD4+ and CD8+ T-cell subsets that had been sorted. Of the 70 or so subjects in the cohort, around 15 were HAM/TSP patients, approximately 34 were multiple sclerosis patients, and some 20 were healthy controls. The study compared peripheral blood TCR-beta repertoires of HTLV-I-associated myelopathy (HAM/TSP) patients, multiple sclerosis patients and healthy controls using UMI-based sequencing. The paper's findings and limits, for the study overall: Phylogenetic analysis grouped repertoires from 18 of 34 MS patients into a cluster of related CDR3 sequences, suggesting a possible repertoire-level signature. The MS cluster showed no association with clinical or MRI features, and the authors stated that larger cohorts are needed. The highest TCR clonal expansion was observed in HAM/TSP patients, whereas the lowest was observed in MS patients, even when compared with healthy controls. No identical CDR3 amino acid sequences were shared among expanded clones across subjects, suggesting private TCR-beta repertoires in all groups.

cDNA was synthesized by template-switch 5'RACE using a primer carrying a 10-nucleotide random unique molecular identifier by which each TCR transcript was tagged. Every sequencing run yielded over 200 million TCR-beta sequences covering 15-18 subjects. The RNeasy kit was used for extraction of total RNA. The KAPA Real-time Library Amplification kit was used to amplify TCR-beta VDJ regions with primers for the TCR constant region and the 5'RACE anchor. Sample indexes and Illumina adaptors were added in a first PCR, and a second PCR then increased library yield. After purification with Ampure beads, the TCR product of roughly 650 bp was size-selected on a 2% E-gel SizeSelection system. Before pooling, library quality was assessed on a Bioanalyzer, concentration was determined with Qubit, and library quantification was performed with the Kapa Library Quantification kit. An Illumina HiSeq 2500 sequenced the libraries paired-end 2 x 150 bp. To increase sequence diversity, about 25-31% phiX was spiked into each library pool. Concerning the study's data processing: The quality-filtered reads were processed with the UMI-based MiGEC pipeline, whose error correction step removed more than 85% of the raw TCR sequences. IMGT germline references were used for alignment of VDJ genes, and clonotypes were defined by a unique CDR3 amino acid sequence together with V-J genes. VDJtools evaluated clonal expansion, Shannon diversity and CDR3 relatedness (CalcPairwiseDistances, ClusterSamples); CLCbio workbench built phylogenetic trees. Using coefficient-of-variation modelling across technical triplicates, the study counted a clone as expanded if it had at least 8 unique UMIs. TCRdb reanalyzed the raw reads on its own, using fastp at Q25 for trimming and MiXCR for clone calling, and kept in-frame beta chains. When rows share a CDR3 protein, they turn into one entry using the most common DNA and genes. TCRdb's processing, not the authors', yielded these V and J calls. In this sample the table shows roughly 62,000 distinct CDR3 sequences, 2% to 2.5% of which occur a single time. The ten biggest clones cover 3% of the sample.

The sequencing input was PBMCs. This receptor was obtained from a man in his fifties or sixties with multiple sclerosis. The receptor chain draws on TRBV6-5 and TRBJ2-3; too little of a D gene remains to name it. The CDR3: CASSNTDTQYF. The DNA reads as follows: TGTGCCAGCAGCAACACAGATACGCAGTATTTT.